Presented here are 8 T cell receptor beta chains from one specimen sequenced in a study of T cells in Graves' hyperthyroidism and ophthalmopathy. Amplified TCR beta CDR3 regions derived from RNA transcripts. First-round RT-PCR with HTBI primers amplified the TCR CDR3 region. MiXCR, applied by TCRdb to the multiplex PCR reads, yields one record per CDR3 protein. The table has 490,000 or so distinct CDR3 sequences, about 20% seen once. Sample: blood. Every receptor here comes from a middle-aged man with Graves' ophthalmopathy.

This sequence joins TRBV9 and TRBJ2-5; D is possibly TRBD1 (6 bases). This CDR3 has 15 amino acids. The germline V gene has CDR1 SGDLS and CDR2 YYNGEE. V lost 3 bases and J 5 bases, leaving 17 bases between the germline ends. The CDR3 is CASSAYDSRGETQYF. The CDR3 DNA reads as TGTGCCAGCAGCGCCTACGACTCAAGGGGGGAGACCCAGTACTTC.

This clonotype was seen at least ten times. The CDR3 spells CASSLVTSGYNEQFF. The CDR3 nucleotides read TGTGCCAGCAGCTTAGTGACTAGCGGATACAATGAGCAGTTCTTC. The genes are TRBV7-8 and TRBJ2-1, with 9 bases matching TRBD2. V was pared by 1 base and J by 4 bases, with 2 bases of the junction left unmatched. The CDR3 runs to 15 residues. CDR1 and CDR2 (germline): SGHVS, FQNEAQ.

The J gene is TRBJ2-2, the V gene TRBV7-2, with 9 nucleotides matching TRBD1. The V segment lost 5 bases and the J segment 7 bases; nucleotides outside the gene matches: 8. The germline V gene has CDR1 SGHTA and CDR2 FQGNSA. The length of the CDR3 is 15 residues. CDR3 DNA sequence: TGTGCCAGCAGCCCGTACAGGGGGCTCGGCGGGGAGCTGTTTTTT. This codes for CASSPYRGLGGELFF.

This sequence joins TRBV30 and TRBJ2-1, with TRBD1 as a possible D gene (5 bases). Trimming took off 4 bases at V and 7 bases at J, with 8 bases between the two ends. This CDR3 spans 11 amino acids. Germline V CDR1 and CDR2: GTSNPN, SVGIG (reference sequence). In nucleotides, the CDR3 is TGTGCCTGGAACCCAGGGAATGAGCAGTTCTTC. Residues: CAWNPGNEQFF. Variable domain in full (rest from reference TRBV30 and TRBJ2-1): SQTIHQWPATLVQPVGSPLSLECTVEGTSNPNLYWYRQAAGRGLQLLFYSVGIGQISSEVPQNLSASRPQDRQFILSSKKLLLSDSGFYLCAWNPGNEQFFGPGTRLTVL.

The chain carries TRBV27 and TRBJ1-2, with 9 bases fitting TRBD1. CDR3 length: 14 residues. CDR1 is MNHEY and CDR2 is SMNVEV in the germline V gene (reference sequence). The ends lost 3 bases at V and 8 bases at J; junction bases unmatched: 7. CDR3 bases: TGTGCCAGCAGTTTGTACGACAGGGGGGGCGGCTACACCTTC. Residues: CASSLYDRGGGYTF.

CDR3 nucleotides: TGTGCCAGCAGCGTAGGGACTATCCACACCGGGGAGCTGTTTTTT. Translated, it gives CASSVGTIHTGELFF. V is TRBV9 and J is TRBJ2-2; D perhaps matches TRBD2 (6 bases). Trimming took 0 bases from V and 3 from J, leaving 9 bases between them. Germline CDR1 reads SGDLS; CDR2 reads YYNGEE. This CDR3 region has 15 residues.

This clonotype was observed at least ten times. The J gene is TRBJ2-5, the V gene TRBV20-1; 9 nucleotides line up with TRBD1. The CDR3 has 13 amino acids. J lost 4 bases, V lost 4 bases, and 4 bases had no gene match. Germline CDR1 is DFQATT and CDR2 is SNEGSKA (reference sequence). The CDR3 spells CSAKGQGRETQYF. DNA of the CDR3: TGCAGTGCTAAGGGACAGGGACGAGAGACCCAGTACTTC.

This clonotype was seen repeatedly, ten times or more. The chain's CDR3 is CASSWVELANEQFF. For the CDR3, the DNA is TGCGCCAGCAGCTGGGTGGAACTAGCTAATGAGCAGTTCTTC. This sequence joins TRBV5-1 and TRBJ2-1; D possibly corresponds to TRBD2 (6 bases). CDR3 length equals 14 residues. The germline CDR1 and CDR2 sequences are SGHRS and YFSETQ. Deletions cut 3 bases from V and 7 bases from J, with 14 bases between. The full variable domain, completed using reference TRBV5-1 and TRBJ2-1, is KAGVTQTPRYLIKTRGQQVTLSCSPISGHRSVSWYQQTPGQGLQFLFEYFSETQRNKGNFPGRFSGRQFSNSRSEMNVSTLELGDSALYLCASSWVELANEQFFGPGTRLTVL.